A selection of T cell receptor beta chains follows, all from one sample in a study of beta chain features in type 1 diabetes. Profiling relied on immunoSEQ multiplex PCR, and the TCRdb table lists in-frame clones only, not all of them. Of under 150,000 clones listed, roughly 53% are singletons. Sample: Tregs from blood. Source of these receptors: a man between 18 and 29 years old in good health. Both conserved end residues are part of each CDR3. The D gene is left open where the match is weak. Clone size is given for some rows only: seen once, a few or many times, or a class if the clone is expanded.

J gene	clone size	V gene	D gene	CDR3 protein	CDR3 DNA
TRBJ2-5	NA	TRBV4-2	NA	CASNQDRGITGTQYF	TGTGCCAGCAACCAAGATCGGGGAATCACGGGGACCCAGTACTTC
TRBJ2-1	NA	TRBV19	TRBD2	CASRLAGGNEQFF	TGTGCCAGCCGACTAGCGGGGGGCAATGAGCAGTTCTTC
TRBJ1-2	NA	TRBV28	NA	CASSFIDYGYTF	TGTGCCAGCAGTTTTATCGACTATGGCTACACCTTC
TRBJ2-7	NA	TRBV19	TRBD1	CASSPRDRATEQYF	TGTGCCAGTAGTCCCCGGGACAGGGCGACCGAGCAGTACTTC
TRBJ1-5	few	TRBV7-2	NA	CASSFTGYDSNQPQHF	TGTGCCAGCAGCTTCACAGGGTACGATAGCAATCAGCCCCAGCATTTT
TRBJ2-2	NA	TRBV19	TRBD1	CASAIRTGRTTGELFF	TGTGCCAGTGCGATCCGGACAGGGAGGACCACCGGGGAGCTGTTTTTT
TRBJ1-2	NA	TRBV20-1	NA	CSAASDYGYTF	TGCAGTGCTGCCAGTGACTATGGCTACACCTTC
TRBJ2-3	NA	TRBV29-1	NA	CSVRRAGRNTQYF	TGCAGCGTGCGACGGGCCGGGAGAAATACGCAGTATTTT
TRBJ2-2	NA	TRBV25-1	NA	CASSEFDSGNTGELFF	TGTGCCAGCAGTGAATTTGATAGCGGGAACACCGGGGAGCTGTTTTTT
TRBJ2-1	NA	TRBV15	TRBD1	CATSTTPGGAGNEQFF	TGTGCCACCAGCACCACCCCAGGGGGCGCGGGGAATGAGCAGTTCTTC
TRBJ1-4	few	TRBV25-1	NA	CASSDDRKGGVNEKLFF	TGTGCCAGCAGTGACGATAGAAAGGGGGGGGTCAATGAAAAACTGTTTTTT
TRBJ1-2	NA	TRBV27	NA	CASSGYSNYGYTF	TGTGCCAGCAGCGGGTATTCTAACTATGGCTACACCTTC
TRBJ1-2	NA	TRBV25-1	NA	CASSEPPGNYGYTF	TGTGCCAGCAGTGAACCCCCGGGGAACTATGGCTACACCTTC
TRBJ1-1	few	TRBV6-5	NA	CASVGKTPSTEAFF	TGTGCCAGCGTTGGTAAAACCCCGAGCACTGAAGCTTTCTTT
TRBJ1-6	NA	TRBV18	NA	CASSPGRTATPLNSPLHF	TGTGCCAGCTCACCAGGAAGGACAGCTACTCCTCTTAATTCACCCCTCCACTTT
TRBJ2-5	NA	TRBV4-2	NA	CASSQGGLGVETQYF	TGTGCCAGCAGCCAAGGGGGCTTAGGCGTAGAGACCCAGTACTTC
TRBJ2-7	NA	TRBV6-5	NA	CASSYSWPRSSYEQYF	TGTGCCAGCAGTTACTCATGGCCCCGATCCTCCTACGAGCAGTACTTC
TRBJ1-1	NA	TRBV28	NA	CASSSPTVKAFF	TGTGCCAGCAGTTCTCCGACAGTGAAGGCTTTCTTT
TRBJ2-1	few	TRBV5-6	NA	CASSPPSARYNEQFF	TGTGCCAGCAGCCCACCCTCGGCTAGATACAATGAGCAGTTCTTC
TRBJ2-7	NA	TRBV28	NA	CASSFPSAYEQYF	TGTGCCAGCAGTTTCCCGTCTGCCTACGAGCAGTACTTC
TRBJ1-2	few	TRBV7-2	NA	CASSLASALTTGYGYTF	TGTGCCAGCAGCTTAGCGAGCGCACTTACAACGGGCTATGGCTACACCTTC
TRBJ2-7	NA	TRBV2	TRBD2	CASRAPGLSTYEQYF	TGTGCCAGCAGGGCTCCGGGACTATCCACCTACGAGCAGTACTTC
TRBJ2-5	NA	TRBV7-2	TRBD1	CASSNMGTVQETQYF	TGTGCCAGCAGTAATATGGGGACAGTACAAGAGACCCAGTACTTC
TRBJ1-1	NA	TRBV27	NA	CASSLSTTANTEAFF	TGTGCCAGCAGTTTATCCACGACAGCGAACACTGAAGCTTTCTTT
TRBJ2-1	NA	TRBV7-3	TRBD2	CASSYLAGTSDASRQFF	TGTGCCAGCAGCTACCTCGCCGGGACTAGCGACGCGTCCAGGCAGTTCTTC
TRBJ2-7	NA	TRBV5-6	TRBD1	CASSLETGNYEQYF	TGTGCCAGCAGCTTGGAGACAGGGAACTACGAGCAGTACTTC
TRBJ2-3	few	TRBV18	NA	CASSLLGDTQYF	TGTGCCAGCTCACTGCTAGGAGATACGCAGTATTTT
TRBJ2-2	NA	TRBV27	NA	CASSSGLWRNTGELFF	TGTGCCAGCAGTTCGGGACTCTGGAGGAACACCGGGGAGCTGTTTTTT
TRBJ2-3	few	TRBV5-1	TRBD2	CASSPGLAGTDTQYF	TGCGCCAGCAGCCCCGGACTAGCGGGGACAGATACGCAGTATTTT
TRBJ2-7	NA	TRBV10-3	TRBD1	CAISEGAQGVSYEQYF	TGTGCCATCAGTGAAGGCGCACAGGGGGTCTCCTACGAGCAGTACTTC
TRBJ1-2	NA	TRBV29-1	TRBD1	CSVITGGGSTSGYTF	TGCAGCGTTATTACAGGGGGCGGTTCAACGAGTGGCTACACCTTC
TRBJ2-2	NA	TRBV5-1	TRBD2	CASTTGILAGDTTGELFF	TGCGCCAGCACGACAGGGATATTAGCGGGAGATACCACCGGGGAGCTGTTTTTT
TRBJ2-1	NA	TRBV2	TRBD1	CASSERGQGAFYNEQFF	TGTGCCAGCAGTGAAAGGGGACAGGGGGCATTTTACAATGAGCAGTTCTTC
TRBJ1-1	NA	TRBV7-9	TRBD1	CASSTYRGLGTEAFF	TGTGCCAGCAGTACCTACAGGGGATTGGGCACTGAAGCTTTCTTT
TRBJ1-2	NA	TRBV6-5	TRBD1	CASSYSGQGSGYTF	TGTGCCAGCAGTTACTCGGGACAGGGATCCGGCTACACCTTC
TRBJ1-4	NA	TRBV30	NA	CAWKGGAGEKLFF	TGTGCCTGGAAGGGAGGGGCTGGGGAAAAACTGTTTTTT
TRBJ1-4	NA	TRBV11-2	NA	CASSFLPPGSPTNEKLFF	TGTGCCAGCAGCTTTTTACCTCCCGGGAGCCCAACTAATGAAAAACTGTTTTTT
TRBJ2-7	NA	TRBV30	NA	CAWSAGQPYEQYF	TGTGCCTGGAGTGCAGGGCAGCCCTACGAGCAGTACTTC
TRBJ2-1	NA	TRBV20-1	NA	CSAAGFDEQFF	TGCAGTGCCGCAGGGTTCGATGAGCAGTTCTTC
TRBJ1-2	NA	TRBV28	NA	CASSSKGGDYGYTF	TGTGCCAGCAGTTCGAAGGGGGGGGACTATGGCTACACCTTC
TRBJ2-2	NA	TRBV4-3	NA	CASSQEPFPYCGELFF	TGCGCCAGCAGCCAAGAGCCATTCCCGTACTGCGGGGAGCTGTTTTTT
TRBJ1-6	NA	TRBV28	NA	CATLRGGGHSPLHF	TGTGCCACCCTCCGGGGAGGGGGTCATTCACCCCTCCACTTT
TRBJ2-7	few	TRBV7-2	TRBD2	CASSWGTSGYEQYF	TGTGCCAGCAGCTGGGGGACTAGCGGCTACGAGCAGTACTTC
TRBJ1-5	NA	TRBV7-2	NA	CASSLVGYNQPQHF	TGTGCCAGCAGCTTAGTCGGGTACAATCAGCCCCAGCATTTT
TRBJ2-2	NA	TRBV7-3	NA	CASKGTAKGELFF	TGTGCCAGCAAGGGGACTGCGAAAGGGGAGCTGTTTTTT
TRBJ1-5	NA	TRBV6-1	NA	CASSEAFMRPSNQPQHF	TGTGCCAGCAGTGAAGCTTTTATGAGGCCGAGCAATCAGCCCCAGCATTTT
TRBJ2-1	few	TRBV7-9	NA	CASSLRGTYNEQFF	TGTGCCAGCAGCTTACGGGGGACCTACAATGAGCAGTTCTTC
TRBJ1-6	NA	TRBV6-5	NA	CASSYRGSNSPLHF	TGTGCCAGCAGTTACCGAGGGTCTAATTCACCCCTCCACTTT
TRBJ1-6	NA	TRBV7-9	TRBD1	CASSLGQGAKNSPLHF	TGTGCCAGCAGCTTGGGACAGGGGGCCAAGAATTCACCCCTCCACTTT
TRBJ2-7	NA	TRBV7-2	NA	CASSLQASSYEQYF	TGTGCCAGCAGCTTACAGGCCAGCTCCTACGAGCAGTACTTC